This TCR beta chain was sequenced during a study of T-cell reconstitution after alpha-beta-depleted transplantation in children. It was with unique molecular identifiers that the TCRbeta library was prepared. TCRdb re-called the PCR reads with MiXCR, one entry per CDR3 protein. The repertoire consists of some 600,000 distinct CDR3 sequences, with approximately 16% occurring once and the leading ten covering around 0.96%. Germline values: CDR1 DFQATT, CDR2 SNEGSKA (reference sequence). The CDR3 is made up of 13 amino acids. This clonotype turned up a few times. Germline and junction disagree at one end, which may indicate a read error.

This sequence originates from a human donor who donated a stem cell graft to a child with acute myeloid leukemia. The chain has TRBV20-1 and TRBJ2-7, with 11 bases aligning to TRBD2. The source material was PBMCs from the stem cell graft donor, sampled from the stem cell graft. The CDR3 reads CSAPRTSGLERYF. The CDR3 bases are TGCAGTGCCCCCCGGACTAGCGGGCTCGAGCGGTACTTC.